This T cell receptor (beta chain) is drawn from a study of T-cell memory formation after mild COVID-19. Study-wide background: There were largely donor-specific TCR clusters. General observations from the study: There was no confirmation that second-wave clones peaking on day 37 were SARS-CoV-2 specific. Memory from before infection featured some responding clones, which suggests cross-reactive memory joined.

This clonotype was observed a few times. Its antigen is unknown. Germline values: CDR1 SGHTA, CDR2 FQGNSA. The V end lost 1 base, the J end lost 7 bases, and 17 bases lay between the germline ends. There are 16 residues in the CDR3. 5'RACE, which relied on constant-segment primers, yielded TCR alpha and TCR beta cDNA libraries carrying sample barcodes and UMIs. Via MiXCR, TCRdb re-called the 5' RACE reads, giving one row per CDR3 protein. The data show approximately 270,000 distinct CDR3 sequences, 15% to 20% seen once. The origin of this receptor is a man aged 18-30 years who had mild COVID-19 (a few samples of this study predate the infection). Cell type and time point are not known. The sequenced sample was PBMCs or a T cell subset sorted from them (not recorded which). The chain couples TRBV7-2 to TRBJ2-4; D perhaps matches TRBD2 (5 bases). The CDR3, as DNA: TGTGCCAGCAGCTTAGGGGCGTTCGGCCCGGGGAACATTCAGTACTTC. This encodes CASSLGAFGPGNIQYF.